The TCR beta chain described here comes from a study of blood T cells in healthy people across ages. Study in general: There was about one barcoded beta molecule captured by template switching per two T cells.

The V gene lost 2 bases and the J gene lost 7 bases, with 14 bases spanning the gap. CDR3 length equals 14 residues. Germline V CDR1 and CDR2: MNHEY, SVGAGI. A sample-barcoded 5' primer and a J-beta primer mix were used in a second PCR of roughly 7 to 11 cycles. MiXCR, applied by TCRdb to the 5' RACE reads, yields one record per CDR3 protein. The sample holds about 2 million distinct CDR3 sequences, 49% seen once. The sequence was collected from a woman aged 40 to 50 in good health. This chain joins TRBV6-5 and TRBJ1-2; D is unresolved. Specimen: blood. In nucleotides, the CDR3 is TGTGCCAGCAGTTACCGAATGAGGGCGAGTGGCTACACCTTC. Amino acids: CASSYRMRASGYTF.